A single sample is the source of the 4 T cell receptor beta chains below, sequenced in a study of blood T cell repertoires in COVID-19. Assay: immunoSEQ multiplex PCR; the TCRdb copy retains only in-frame clones and omits some. Among 200,000 to 300,000 clones, 91% were seen once, and the ten largest hold approximately 2.6%. The sequenced sample consisted of peripheral blood. The receptors here all came from a person under 35 with COVID-19, enrolled during active disease.

This clone was observed a single time. The chain uses TRBV7-9 and TRBJ1-4; 8 bases agree with TRBD1. V dropped 2 bases and J dropped 5; count of bases not matched to a gene: 1. The CDR3 covers 14 residues. CDR1 and CDR2 from the germline V gene are SEHNR and FQNEAQ (reference sequence). The CDR3 coding sequence is TGTGCCAGCAGCTTAACAGGGGGGAATGAAAAACTGTTTTTT. Amino acids: CASSLTGGNEKLFF. Supplemented by reference TRBV7-9 and TRBJ1-4, the full variable domain reads DTGVSQNPRHKITKRGQNVTFRCDPISEHNRLYWYRQTLGQGPEFLTYFQNEAQLEKSRLLSDRFSAERPKGSFSTLEIQRTEQGDSAMYLCASSLTGGNEKLFFGSGTQLSVL.

Note on this clone: This sample includes further DNA sequences coding for the same CDR3. This sequence joins TRBV24-1 and TRBJ1-2; no definite D call. Germline V lookup: CDR1 KGHDR, CDR2 SFDVKD. Deletions cut 4 bases from V and 5 bases from J, with 7 bases between. The CDR3 totals 12 residues. The CDR3 DNA sequence: TGTGCCACCAGTGACCCAGGATATGGCTACACCTTC. This sequence encodes CATSDPGYGYTF.

The V and J genes are TRBV9 and TRBJ2-1; possible D gene TRBD1, 5 bases. V was pared by 0 bases and J by 10 bases, with 14 bases between. The CDR3 runs to 14 residues. Germline loops: CDR1 SGDLS, CDR2 YYNGEE. The CDR3 protein is CASSVATGAGEQFF. The CDR3 DNA is TGTGCCAGCAGCGTAGCTACAGGAGCAGGAGAGCAGTTCTTC.

The chain joins TRBV6-4 to TRBJ1-5; 10 bases line up with TRBD1. CDR3 size: 17 residues. Germline assignment: CDR1 MRHNA and CDR2 SNTAGT. V trimming: 6 bases; J trimming: 0 bases; junction bases outside the gene matches: 8. For the CDR3, the DNA is TGTGCCAGCAGGGGGACAGGGGAAAGATATAGCAATCAGCCCCAGCATTTT. It specifies CASRGTGERYSNQPQHF.